This T cell receptor beta chain derives from a study of patients and donors after allogeneic stem cell transplantation. The CDR3 spans 14 residues. Trimming took off 6 bases at V and 0 bases at J, with 12 bases between the two ends. The germline CDR1 and CDR2 sequences are DFQATT and SNEGSKA (reference sequence). TCRdb independently ran MiXCR on the RT-PCR reads; one entry per CDR3 protein. Of over 200,000 distinct CDR3 sequences in the sample, 38% were seen once. This clonotype was counted only a few times. This clonotype was obtained from a human donor who was either an allogeneic HSCT recipient or a stem cell or donor lymphocyte infusion donor (not recorded which). It is not recorded whose cells these are; they may come from a transplant donor. The genes are TRBV20-1 and TRBJ1-3; D not certain. The specimen was blood, either unsorted or a sorted T cell fraction (not recorded which). The CDR3 is CSAQKALSGNTIYF. Here the CDR3 DNA reads TGCAGTGCACAGAAGGCCCTCTCTGGAAACACCATATATTTT.